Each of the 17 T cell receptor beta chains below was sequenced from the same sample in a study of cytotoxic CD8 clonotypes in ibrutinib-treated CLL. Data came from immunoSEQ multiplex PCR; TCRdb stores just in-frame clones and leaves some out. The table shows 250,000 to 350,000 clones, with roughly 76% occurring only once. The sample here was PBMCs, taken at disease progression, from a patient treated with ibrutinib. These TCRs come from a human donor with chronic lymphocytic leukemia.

For the CDR3, the DNA is TGTGCCAGCAGCTTAAGACCTAGCGGCTACAATGAGCAGTTCTTC. Its protein product is CASSLRPSGYNEQFF. V and J are TRBV7-3 and TRBJ2-1; TRBD2 matches at 7 bases. Looked up from germline, CDR1 is SGHTA and CDR2 is FQGTGA. The CDR3 loop spans 15 amino acids. J lost 3 bases, V lost 1 base, and 3 bases had no gene match.

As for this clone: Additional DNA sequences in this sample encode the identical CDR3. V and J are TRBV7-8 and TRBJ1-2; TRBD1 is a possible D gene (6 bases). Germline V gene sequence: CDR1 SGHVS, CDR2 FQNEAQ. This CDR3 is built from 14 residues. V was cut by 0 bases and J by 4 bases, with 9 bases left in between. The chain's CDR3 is CASSLAGAGYGYTF. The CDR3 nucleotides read TGTGCCAGCAGCTTAGCGGGGGCCGGCTATGGCTACACCTTC.

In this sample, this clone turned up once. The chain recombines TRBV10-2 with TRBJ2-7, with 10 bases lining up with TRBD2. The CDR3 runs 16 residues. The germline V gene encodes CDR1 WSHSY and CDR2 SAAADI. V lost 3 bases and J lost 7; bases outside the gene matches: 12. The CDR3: CASSDYHSSTSGEQYF. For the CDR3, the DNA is TGCGCCAGCAGTGACTATCATTCATCGACTAGCGGGGAGCAGTACTTC.

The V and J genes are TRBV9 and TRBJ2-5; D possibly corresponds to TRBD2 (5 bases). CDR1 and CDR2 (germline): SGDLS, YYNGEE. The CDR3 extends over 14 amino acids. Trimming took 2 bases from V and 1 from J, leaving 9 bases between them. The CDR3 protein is CASSVTGIQETQYF. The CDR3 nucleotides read TGTGCCAGCAGCGTTACGGGGATCCAAGAGACCCAGTACTTC.

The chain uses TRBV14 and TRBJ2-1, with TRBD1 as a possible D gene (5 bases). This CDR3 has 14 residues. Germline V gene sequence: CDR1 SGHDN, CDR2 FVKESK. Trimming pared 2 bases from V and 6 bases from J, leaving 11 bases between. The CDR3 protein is CASSQTQGANEQFF. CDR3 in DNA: TGTGCCAGCAGCCAAACTCAAGGGGCCAATGAGCAGTTCTTC.

CDR3 loop: CASSSQGSSSPLHF. The CDR3 DNA reads as TGTGCCAGCAGCTCTCAGGGTTCCTCTTCACCCCTCCACTTT. This rearrangement joins TRBV7-3 to TRBJ1-6; tentative D call: TRBD1 (5 bases). The CDR3 spans 14 residues. V was cut by 4 bases and J by 9 bases, with 13 bases left in between. Germline values: CDR1 SGHTA, CDR2 FQGTGA.

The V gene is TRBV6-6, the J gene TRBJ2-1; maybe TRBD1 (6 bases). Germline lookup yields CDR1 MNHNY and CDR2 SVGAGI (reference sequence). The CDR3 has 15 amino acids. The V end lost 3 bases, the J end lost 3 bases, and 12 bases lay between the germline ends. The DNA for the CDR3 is TGTGCCAGCAGTTATCCAGGGGTGGGCTACAATGAGCAGTTCTTC. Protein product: CASSYPGVGYNEQFF.

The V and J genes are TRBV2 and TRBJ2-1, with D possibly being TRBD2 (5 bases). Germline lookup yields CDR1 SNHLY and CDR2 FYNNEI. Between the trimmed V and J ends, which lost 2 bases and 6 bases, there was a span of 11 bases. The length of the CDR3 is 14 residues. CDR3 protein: CASSESRGRNEQFF. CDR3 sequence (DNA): TGTGCCAGCAGTGAATCTCGGGGTCGCAATGAGCAGTTCTTC.

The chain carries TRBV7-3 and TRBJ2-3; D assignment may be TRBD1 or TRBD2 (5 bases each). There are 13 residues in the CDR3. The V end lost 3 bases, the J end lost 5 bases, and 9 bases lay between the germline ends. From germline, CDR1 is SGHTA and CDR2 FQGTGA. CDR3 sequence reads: CASSLGPIDTQYF. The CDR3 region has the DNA TGTGCCAGCAGCTTGGGACCAATAGATACGCAGTATTTT.

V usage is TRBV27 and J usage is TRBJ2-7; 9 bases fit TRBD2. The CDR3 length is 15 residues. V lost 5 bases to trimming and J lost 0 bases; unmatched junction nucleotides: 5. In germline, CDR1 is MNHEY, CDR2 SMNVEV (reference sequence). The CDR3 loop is CASSASGGSSYEQYF. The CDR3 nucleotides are TGTGCCAGCAGTGCCAGCGGGGGGAGCTCCTACGAGCAGTACTTC.

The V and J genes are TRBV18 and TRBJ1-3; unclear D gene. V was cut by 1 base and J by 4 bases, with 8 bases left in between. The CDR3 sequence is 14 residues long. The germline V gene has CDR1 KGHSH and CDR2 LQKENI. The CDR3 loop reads CASSPRAAGNTIYF. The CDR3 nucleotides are TGTGCCAGCTCACCACGGGCAGCGGGAAACACCATATATTTT.

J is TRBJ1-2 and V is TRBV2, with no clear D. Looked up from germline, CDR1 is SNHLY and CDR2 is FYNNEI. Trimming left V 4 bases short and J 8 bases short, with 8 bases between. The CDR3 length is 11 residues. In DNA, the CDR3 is TGTGCCAGCAGTGCCGGGTTCGGCTACACCTTC. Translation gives CASSAGFGYTF.

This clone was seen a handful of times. The CDR3 is CSAQGAGNTIYF. CDR3 nucleotide sequence: TGCAGCGCACAGGGGGCTGGAAACACCATATATTTT. The chain joins TRBV29-1 to TRBJ1-3; 8 positions agree with TRBD1. The V gene end was trimmed by 7 bases and the J gene end by 2 bases; junction bases not matched to a gene: 1. The CDR3 sequence is 12 residues long. Per the germline V gene, CDR1 is SQVTM and CDR2 is ANQGSEA.

The CDR3 protein is CASSPWVAFDEQYF. The CDR3 bases are TGTGCCAGCAGCCCCTGGGTAGCATTCGACGAGCAGTACTTC. The rearrangement uses TRBV7-2 and TRBJ2-7; D is ambiguous. Trimming took off 5 bases at V and 5 bases at J, with 16 bases between the two ends. Germline assignment: CDR1 SGHTA and CDR2 FQGNSA. This CDR3 has 14 amino acids.

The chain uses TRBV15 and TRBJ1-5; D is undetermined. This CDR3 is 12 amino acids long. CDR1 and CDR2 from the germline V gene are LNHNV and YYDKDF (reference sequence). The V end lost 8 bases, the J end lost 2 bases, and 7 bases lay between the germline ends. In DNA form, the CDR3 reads TGTGCCACCGGGCACGGCAATCAGCCCCAGCATTTT. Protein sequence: CATGHGNQPQHF.

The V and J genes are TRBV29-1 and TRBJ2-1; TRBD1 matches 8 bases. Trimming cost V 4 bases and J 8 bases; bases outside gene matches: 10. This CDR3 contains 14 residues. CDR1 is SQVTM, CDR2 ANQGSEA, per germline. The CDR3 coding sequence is TGCAGCGTTGCGAGCTGGACAGGGTACGATGAGCAGTTCTTC. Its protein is CSVASWTGYDEQFF.

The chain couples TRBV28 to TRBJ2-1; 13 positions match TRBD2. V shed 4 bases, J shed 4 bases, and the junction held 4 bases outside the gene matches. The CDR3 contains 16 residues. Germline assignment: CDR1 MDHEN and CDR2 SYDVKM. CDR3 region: CASSWRTSGGYNEQFF. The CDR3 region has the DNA TGTGCCAGCAGTTGGAGGACTAGCGGGGGTTACAATGAGCAGTTCTTC.